Shown below are 8 T cell receptor beta chains from a single sample sequenced in a study of cytomegalovirus exposure and HLA in healthy donors. Use of 60 Vbeta and 13 Jbeta primers characterized the PCR. Only in-frame clones appear in the TCRdb table, and some are missing; sequencing was by immunoSEQ multiplex PCR. Of approximately 150,000 clones in the sample, 55% to 70% are singletons; the top ten hold around 3%. The sequencing input was PBMCs. These receptors all stem from a woman in her thirties or forties in good health and CMV-seropositive.

The chain joins TRBV6-4 to TRBJ2-4, with a weak D call TRBD2 (7 bases). The germline CDR1 and CDR2 sequences are MRHNA and SNTAGT. The ends were cut back, 5 bases at V and 1 base at J, with 12 bases in the middle. This CDR3 is 15 amino acids long. The CDR3 region has the DNA TGTGCCAGCAGTCCGGGGGGCCCTGCCAAAAACATTCAGTACTTC. Residues: CASSPGGPAKNIQYF.

V is TRBV19 and J is TRBJ2-5; the D gene is possibly TRBD2 (7 bases). The V end lost 6 bases, the J end lost 3 bases, and 14 bases lay between the germline ends. This CDR3 contains 14 residues. Per germline, CDR1 LNHDA and CDR2 SQIVND (reference sequence). The CDR3 here is CASSSGEGEETQYF. CDR3 DNA sequence: TGTGCCAGTAGCTCTGGGGAGGGGGAAGAGACCCAGTACTTC.

The chain couples TRBV11-1 to TRBJ1-1, with TRBD1 as a possible D gene (6 bases). V was trimmed by 4 bases and J by 6 bases, leaving 12 bases between them. This CDR3 contains 13 residues. In germline, CDR1 is SGHAT, CDR2 FQDESV (reference sequence). The CDR3 region has the DNA TGTGCCAGCAGCTGGTCGACAGGTCCTGAAGCTTTCTTT. This gives the protein CASSWSTGPEAFF.

The J gene is TRBJ2-3, the V gene TRBV9, with 13 bases lining up with TRBD2. The germline CDR1 and CDR2 sequences are SGDLS and YYNGEE. With V trimmed by 4 bases and J by 5 bases, 7 bases remained unmatched. This CDR3 is built from 16 residues. The CDR3 DNA is TGTGCCAGCAGCCAACTAGCGGGGGGGCCCGGAGATACGCAGTATTTT. This encodes CASSQLAGGPGDTQYF.

This clone has only one observation. The chain uses TRBV7-3 and TRBJ2-3; D is unresolved. Trimming pared 0 bases from V and 0 bases from J, leaving 7 bases between. The CDR3 is 15 residues long. The V gene's germline CDR1 is SGHTA and CDR2 FQGTGA. CDR3 nucleotides: TGTGCCAGCAGCTTAACGATCACTAGCACAGATACGCAGTATTTT. It yields the protein CASSLTITSTDTQYF. The full variable domain, completed using reference TRBV7-3 and TRBJ2-3, is GAGVSQTPSNKVTEKGKYVELRCDPISGHTALYWYRQSLGQGPEFLIYFQGTGAADDSGLPNDRFFAVRPEGSVSTLKIQRTERGDSAVYLCASSLTITSTDTQYFGPGTRLTVL.

The chain has TRBV4-3 and TRBJ2-2; D might be TRBD2 (5 bases). CDR3 length: 18 amino acids. Germline loops: CDR1 LGHNA, CDR2 YSLEER. Trimming removed 0 bases from V and 5 bases from J, with 19 bases in between. The CDR3 DNA follows: TGCGCCAGCAGCCAAGAATCGCTTTCGACGGGCGGGACCGGGGAGCTGTTTTTT. It yields the protein CASSQESLSTGGTGELFF.

The chain joins TRBV9 to TRBJ2-7; 7 bases fit TRBD1. The V gene's germline CDR1 is SGDLS and CDR2 YYNGEE. The CDR3 consists of 13 residues. V shed 3 bases and J 3 bases; nucleotides not matched to a gene: 3. In DNA, the CDR3 is TGTGCCAGCAGCGAGCGGACAGGCTACGAGCAGTACTTC. It yields the protein CASSERTGYEQYF.

V usage is TRBV11-1 and J usage is TRBJ2-5; perhaps TRBD2 as D (6 bases). Germline CDR1 and CDR2: SGHAT and FQDESV (reference sequence). This CDR3 contains 16 residues. The V and J ends lost 8 bases and 5 bases respectively, with 24 bases between them. CDR3 bases: TGTGCCAGCGCGGGGTATACCGGACTGGGGTCTGAGACCCAGTACTTC. It yields the protein CASAGYTGLGSETQYF.